This T cell receptor beta chain comes out of a study of control samples from healthy donors and cancer patients (dated by TCRdb to between 2020 and 2021). Regarding this clone: It lacks a known antigen. No much larger clone is present one base from it, and per-base qualities are unavailable.

Libraries came from the immunoSEQ multiplex PCR assay. Held by TCRdb, this immuneACCESS table contains in-frame sequences only and omits some clones. Under half of the omission traces to an unresolved V gene where checked; the cause of the rest is unknown. This sample is represented by around 170,000 clones; around 88% of them were singletons. Nearly 5% of the sample rests with the top ten. The CDR3 runs 14 residues from the cysteine to the phenylalanine. Only CDR3 DNA is held: 42 bases, read in frame from base 1. Taken from the germline V gene, the CDR1 and CDR2 loops are MGHRA and YSYEKL. The trim is 3 bases for V and 4 bases for J, with a gap of 11 bases between the germline ends.

Sequences were obtained from blood. The sequence was collected from a woman younger than 45 in good health. The chain is assembled from TRBV4-1 and TRBJ2-3, with no confident D gene call. At the DNA level, the sequence is TGCGCCAGCAGCCAGCCGCGTAGGGCAGATACGCAGTATTTT. This encodes CASSQPRRADTQYF.